This entry lists 23 T cell receptor beta chains sequenced from one sample in a study of blood T cells in healthy people across ages. Primers used in a second PCR of about 7 to 12 cycles were a sample-barcoded 5' primer and a J-beta primer mix. TCRdb independently ran MiXCR on the 5' RACE reads; one entry per CDR3 protein. The data show hundreds of thousands of distinct CDR3 sequences, around 43% seen once. What was sequenced was blood. Receptor source: a man aged 60 to 75 in good health.

The table lists this clonotype with a few counts. The rearrangement uses TRBV20-1 and TRBJ2-3; possible D gene TRBD2, 5 bases. The CDR3 has 15 amino acids. V lost 3 bases and J lost 4, with 17 bases in between. Germline-derived CDR1 and CDR2 are DFQATT and SNEGSKA (reference sequence). Here the CDR3 DNA reads TGCAGTGCTAGCCCGGGTCCAGAGGGTCCAGATACGCAGTATTTT. This translates into CSASPGPEGPDTQYF.

V is TRBV7-2 and J is TRBJ2-1; D is uncertain. V was clipped by 1 base and J by 8 bases, with 9 bases between them. The CDR3 covers 13 residues. From germline, CDR1 is SGHTA and CDR2 FQGNSA. The CDR3 DNA sequence: TGTGCCAGCAGCTTAGAACTCCGGGATGAGCAGTTCTTC. Translated: CASSLELRDEQFF.

This clonotype showed up just a few times. The chain has TRBV20-1 and TRBJ2-2; no clear D. CDR3 length: 14 residues. CDR1 and CDR2 (germline): DFQATT, SNEGSKA (reference sequence). The V end was cut by 6 bases, the J end by 5 bases, with 16 bases between. The CDR3 sequence: CSAPWSSRTGELFF. DNA of the CDR3: TGCAGTGCCCCCTGGAGTAGTAGGACCGGGGAGCTGTTTTTT.

This clonotype was recorded at least ten times. The chain joins TRBV10-3 to TRBJ2-7, with 8 bases matching TRBD1. In germline, CDR1 is ENHRY, CDR2 SYGVKD. After removal of 0 bases from V and 7 bases from J, the junction contained 11 bases not matched to a gene. The CDR3 sequence is 16 residues long. CDR3 DNA sequence: TGTGCCATCAGTGAGTCCGGGACAGGCTCCTTCGATGAGCAGTACTTC. Translated, it gives CAISESGTGSFDEQYF.

This clonotype was seen a handful of times. V usage is TRBV11-2 and J usage is TRBJ1-4, with D possibly matching TRBD1 (5 bases). Germline V gene lookup returns CDR1 SGHAT and CDR2 FQNNGV. The CDR3 is made up of 15 amino acids. The V end lost 1 base, the J end lost 9 bases, and 15 bases lay between the germline ends. The CDR3 is CASSLGIGMGQKLFF. The CDR3 nucleotides are TGTGCCAGCAGCTTAGGGATCGGGATGGGGCAAAAACTGTTTTTT.

This clonotype was seen more than once but under ten times. This chain joins TRBV30 and TRBJ2-1; D gene unclear. The V and J ends lost 3 bases and 5 bases respectively, with 11 bases between them. Germline V gives CDR1 GTSNPN, CDR2 SVGIG (reference sequence). The CDR3 length is 13 residues. CDR3 amino acids: CAWSIHLDNEQFF. CDR3 coding DNA: TGTGCCTGGAGCATACATTTGGACAATGAGCAGTTCTTC.

The chain carries TRBV6-2 or TRBV6-3 and TRBJ2-2; tentatively, D is TRBD1 (6 bases). V was clipped by 6 bases and J by 6 bases, with 14 bases between them. The CDR3 contains 14 residues. Germline V CDR1 and CDR2: MNHEY, SVGEGT. CDR3 protein: CASRVTGKPGELFF. The CDR3 coding sequence is TGTGCCAGCAGAGTTACAGGGAAACCCGGGGAGCTGTTTTTT.

There are a few counts of this clonotype. The chain joins TRBV29-1 to TRBJ2-1; D is unclear. CDR1 and CDR2 from the germline V gene are SQVTM and ANQGSEA. The ends were cut back, 3 bases at V and 1 base at J, with 10 bases in the middle. The CDR3 runs 14 residues. For the CDR3, the DNA is TGCAGCGTTGATGGGCAGGAATCCTACAATGAGCAGTTCTTC. It is translated as CSVDGQESYNEQFF.

The rearrangement joins TRBV12-3 or TRBV12-4 to TRBJ2-1; D perhaps matches TRBD2 (6 bases). This CDR3 contains 15 residues. The V end lost 6 bases, the J end lost 7 bases, and 19 bases lay between the germline ends. CDR3 in DNA: TGTGCCAGCAGCCCACTGGGAGGCATACGGAATGAGCAGTTCTTC. Translating gives CASSPLGGIRNEQFF.

This clonotype appeared a few times. This rearrangement joins TRBV20-1 to TRBJ2-5; TRBD1 matches at 8 bases. The J call may be wrong; the DNA end is better matched by TRBJ2-7. This CDR3 spans 14 amino acids. Germline CDR1 and CDR2: DFQATT and SNEGSKA (reference sequence). Written as DNA, the CDR3 is TGCAGTGCCCAACACCGGGACAGGCTCAACGAGCAGTACTTC. Translating it yields CSAQHRDRLNEQYF.

The V and J genes are TRBV20-1 and TRBJ2-5; a weak D match, TRBD2 (5 bases). There are 13 residues in the CDR3. V was cut by 1 base and J by 5 bases, with 11 bases left in between. CDR1 is DFQATT, CDR2 SNEGSKA, per germline (reference sequence). CDR3 sequence: CSARGPTRETQYF. For the CDR3, the DNA is TGCAGTGCTAGAGGTCCTACTAGGGAGACCCAGTACTTC.

This clonotype was observed a few times. The chain combines TRBV7-2 with TRBJ2-7; D may be TRBD2 (5 bases). The germline CDR1 and CDR2 sequences are SGHTA and FQGNSA. The CDR3 runs 13 residues. V gave up 5 bases and J gave up 7 bases, with 15 bases separating them. The CDR3 sequence: CASSHPGSGEQYF. Written as DNA, the CDR3 is TGTGCCAGCAGCCATCCGGGGTCCGGGGAGCAGTACTTC.

The gene calls are TRBV6-2 or TRBV6-3 and TRBJ1-5, with unresolved D. Germline V lookup: CDR1 MNHEY, CDR2 SVGEGT. The ends were cut back, 3 bases at V and 5 bases at J, with 2 bases in the middle. This CDR3 contains 11 residues. The CDR3 DNA reads TGTGCCAGCAGTTATGATCAGCCCCAGCATTTT. Amino acid sequence: CASSYDQPQHF.

This clonotype occurred a few times. The chain combines TRBV20-1 with TRBJ2-1; no clear D gene. The CDR3 sequence is 13 residues long. In germline, CDR1 is DFQATT, CDR2 SNEGSKA (reference sequence). Trimming left V 3 bases short and J 10 bases short, with 16 bases between. CDR3 DNA: TGCAGTGCTAGCCCAGATCTGACGAGGGAGCAGTTCTTC. Its translation is CSASPDLTREQFF.

This chain uses TRBV7-9 with TRBJ2-3; no definite D call. CDR3 size: 14 residues. Germline CDR1 SEHNR, CDR2 FQNEAQ (reference sequence). V was shortened by 3 bases and J by 0 bases, with 7 bases between the two germline ends. In nucleotides, the CDR3 is TGTGCCAGCAGCTTTTCGGAGAGCACAGATACGCAGTATTTT. It specifies CASSFSESTDTQYF.

This clonotype was recorded only once. The chain combines TRBV6-5 with TRBJ2-7; TRBD2 agrees at 10 bases. Germline-derived CDR1 and CDR2 are MNHEY and SVGAGI. CDR3 size: 15 residues. The junction had 7 bases not matched to a gene; V was cut back by 5 bases and J by 3 bases. CDR3: CASSTIAGGIYEQYF. The CDR3 DNA follows: TGTGCCAGCAGTACAATAGCGGGGGGCATCTACGAGCAGTACTTC.

The chain couples TRBV20-1 to TRBJ1-5, with D tentatively TRBD1 (6 bases). This CDR3 contains 15 residues. CDR1 is DFQATT, CDR2 SNEGSKA, per germline (reference sequence). V lost 1 base and J 4 bases, leaving 14 bases between the germline ends. The CDR3 DNA follows: TGCAGTGCTAGAGCAGGGGCCGGTGGAAATCAGCCCCAGCATTTT. This codes for CSARAGAGGNQPQHF.

A few counts support this clonotype. The V gene is TRBV27, the J gene TRBJ1-6; TRBD1 is a possible D gene (5 bases). The germline V gene encodes CDR1 MNHEY and CDR2 SMNVEV (reference sequence). Trimming cost V 6 bases and J 7 bases, with 19 bases left between them. The CDR3 totals 16 residues. The CDR3 region has the DNA TGTGCCAGCAGCTTTAGTCACCGGGGCCCAAATTCACCCCTCCACTTT. Residues: CASSFSHRGPNSPLHF.

This clonotype was found many times. A much larger clone differs from this one at a single base, so this may be a read error. This chain links TRBV13 with TRBJ1-2; D not certain. The V gene's germline CDR1 is PRHDT and CDR2 FYEKMQ (reference sequence). Trimming removed 4 bases from V and 4 bases from J, with 10 bases in between. This CDR3 comprises 13 residues. DNA of the CDR3: TGTGCCAGCAGCTGGACCTCAACCTATGGCTACACCTTC. Translated: CASSWTSTYGYTF.

The genes are TRBV16 and TRBJ2-5; D uncertain. V lost 7 bases and J 0 bases, leaving 12 bases between the germline ends. The germline gives CDR1 KGHSY, CDR2 FQNENV. There are 14 residues in the CDR3. CDR3 sequence: CASKMERYQETQYF. CDR3 coding DNA: TGTGCCAGCAAGATGGAACGGTACCAAGAGACCCAGTACTTC.

As concerns this clonotype: The junction departs from germline at one end; a sequencing error may be responsible. The chain couples TRBV27 to TRBJ1-6; D gene uncertain. There are 12 residues in the CDR3. CDR1 is MNHEY and CDR2 is SMNVEV in the germline V gene (reference sequence). The CDR3 DNA reads TGTGCCAGCAGAACCTATAATTCACACCTCCACTTT. Protein product: CASRTYNSHLHF.

This clonotype occurred a few times. The J gene is TRBJ1-2, the V gene TRBV7-2; TRBD1 matches at 7 bases. There are 14 residues in the CDR3. Germline V gene sequence: CDR1 SGHTA, CDR2 FQGNSA. Trimming removed 2 bases from V and 8 bases from J; junction bases left unmatched: 8. This CDR3 is CASSLSLDRPGYTF. Here the CDR3 DNA reads TGTGCCAGCAGCTTATCTTTGGACAGGCCGGGCTACACCTTC.

The chain recombines TRBV12-3 or TRBV12-4 with TRBJ1-5; possible D gene TRBD1, 5 bases. Trimming took 3 bases from V and 2 from J, leaving 11 bases between them. The CDR3 has 15 amino acids. The CDR3 protein is CASSFSGRGNQPQHF. The CDR3 DNA follows: TGTGCCAGCAGTTTTTCAGGGCGGGGCAATCAGCCCCAGCATTTT.